A selection of T cell receptor beta chains follows, all from one sample in a study of identical twins. MiXCR, applied by TCRdb to the 5' RACE reads, yields one record per CDR3 protein. The data contain some 1,700,000 distinct CDR3 sequences, under 35% of them singletons. The specimen was cord blood. Every receptor here comes from a newborn girl in good health. Each CDR3 is given with its conserved first and last residue. A D gene is named only where the DNA matches it firmly. Clone sizes are given selectively: once, few, many, or a class where the clone is expanded.

TRBJ2-5 | . | TRBV25-1 | TRBD2 | 16 | TGTGCCAGCAGTCGACCGCTAGCGGGAGTAGAAGAGACCCAGTACTTC | CASSRPLAGVEETQYF
TRBJ2-1 | once | TRBV24-1 | TRBD2 | 16 | TGTGCCACCAGTGACACTAGCGGGAGGTCCTACAATGAGCAGTTCTTC | CATSDTSGRSYNEQFF
TRBJ1-2 | . | TRBV27 | TRBD1 | 16 | TGTGCCAGCAGTAGCAGACAGGGGAGAGCTAACTATGGCTACACCTTC | CASSSRQGRANYGYTF
TRBJ2-7 | few | TRBV5-1 | TRBD2 | 14 | TGCGCCAGCCAGTTTAGCGGGAGGGAATACGAGCAGTACTTC | CASQFSGREYEQYF
TRBJ2-4 | . | TRBV4-1 | . | 17 | TGCGCCAGCAGCCAAGATCTCGGCCGGTTAGCCAAAAACATTCAGTACTTC | CASSQDLGRLAKNIQYF
TRBJ2-5 | . | TRBV27 | . | 13 | TGTGCCAGCAGTTTACATGGGCGGGAGACCCAGTACTTC | CASSLHGRETQYF
TRBJ2-3 | . | TRBV20-1 | TRBD2 | 15 | TGCAGTGCCACAGGACTAGCGGGAAGCACAGATACGCAGTATTTT | CSATGLAGSTDTQYF
TRBJ2-3 | . | TRBV18 | . | 12 | TGTGCCAGCTCACCATCCAACGATACGCAGTATTTT | CASSPSNDTQYF
TRBJ2-3 | . | TRBV12-3/TRBV12-4 | TRBD1 | 16 | TGTGCCAGCAGTTGGGGGGACAGGGTGGGCACAGATACGCAGTATTTT | CASSWGDRVGTDTQYF
TRBJ1-6 | few | TRBV3-1 | . | 14 | TGTGCCAGCAGCCAATCCCATCGGGATTCACCCCTCCACTTT | CASSQSHRDSPLHF
TRBJ2-1 | . | TRBV4-1 | . | 17 | TGCGCCAGCAGCCAAGATTGGGGGAACAGCCATTACAATGAGCAGTTCTTC | CASSQDWGNSHYNEQFF
TRBJ2-1 | . | TRBV28 | TRBD1 | 16 | TGTGCCAGCAGTTTCGGCAGGGGGTTCCCCTACAATGAGCAGTTCTTC | CASSFGRGFPYNEQFF
TRBJ2-5 | few | TRBV2 | . | 13 | TGTGCCAGCAGTGAAGCCCCCGTCCGGACCCAGTACTTC | CASSEAPVRTQYF
TRBJ2-3 | few | TRBV6-5 | . | 15 | TGTGCCAGCAGTTCCATGGGACTGATCACAGATACGCAGTATTTT | CASSSMGLITDTQYF
TRBJ1-2 | . | TRBV20-1 | . | 14 | TGCAGTGCTAGGAGGCACAGAGCTAACTATGGCTACACCTTC | CSARRHRANYGYTF
TRBJ2-3 | once | TRBV30 | TRBD2 | 16 | TGTGCCTGGAGTTACGGACTAGCGGGGGGCGAAGATACGCAGTATTTT | CAWSYGLAGGEDTQYF
TRBJ1-1 | . | TRBV6-5 | . | 16 | TGTGCCAGCAGTTACTCGAGGTATGGAGGGTACACTGAAGCTTTCTTT | CASSYSRYGGYTEAFF
TRBJ1-5 | . | TRBV2 | . | 15 | TGTGCCAGCAGTGGGCTAAGGGACACCCTACGGCCCCAGCATTTT | CASSGLRDTLRPQHF
TRBJ2-3 | many | TRBV28 | TRBD2 | 17 | TGTGCCAGCAGCCCAAGACCGGGACTAGAGGTCTCAGATACGCAGTATTTT | CASSPRPGLEVSDTQYF
TRBJ2-3 | . | TRBV27 | . | 16 | TGTGCCAGCAGTTTAAGCGTCAGCAAAGGCTCCTATACGCAGTATTTT | CASSLSVSKGSYTQYF
TRBJ1-2 | many | TRBV28 | . | 15 | TGTGCCAGCAGTTTATCGGACAGAAGTCTATATGGCTACACCTTC | CASSLSDRSLYGYTF
TRBJ2-1 | . | TRBV9 | TRBD2 | 18 | TGTGCCAGCAGCGTAGATGGCCCGACTAGCGGGCACTACAATGAGCAGTTCTTC | CASSVDGPTSGHYNEQFF
TRBJ2-5 | . | TRBV5-1 | TRBD2 | 15 | TGCGCCAGCAGCTATATTAGCGGGACCGGAGAGACCCAGTACTTC | CASSYISGTGETQYF
TRBJ2-2 | . | TRBV27 | TRBD2 | 16 | TGTGCCACTCGGGGACTAGCGGGAGTGTTAACCGGGGAGCTGTTTTTT | CATRGLAGVLTGELFF
TRBJ1-4 | few | TRBV12-3/TRBV12-4 | TRBD1 | 15 | TGTGCCAGCAGTTTACGGGACAGCTTCACGGAAAAACTGTTTTTT | CASSLRDSFTEKLFF
TRBJ2-3 | . | TRBV14 | TRBD2 | 16 | TGTGCCAGCAGCCAACTGCGCGGGAGCAACACAGATACGCAGTATTTT | CASSQLRGSNTDTQYF
TRBJ2-7 | many | TRBV7-9 | . | 12 | TGTGCCAGCAGTTTCGGTACTTACGAGCAGTACTTC | CASSFGTYEQYF
TRBJ2-7 | many | TRBV7-8 | . | 15 | TGTGCCAGCAGCTTAGGGACAGTCCTTACCTACGAGCAGTACTTC | CASSLGTVLTYEQYF
TRBJ2-1 | . | TRBV20-1 | . | 17 | TGCAGTGCTAGGGATCCCCAGGCAGGGAGCTCCTACAATGAGCAGTTCTTC | CSARDPQAGSSYNEQFF
TRBJ1-2 | few | TRBV24-1 | . | 14 | TGTGCCACCAGTGACCGACAGAGGATAGAAGGCTACACCTTC | CATSDRQRIEGYTF
TRBJ1-3 | . | TRBV6-5 | TRBD1 | 11 | TGTGCCAGCAGGACAGGGAACACCATATATTTT | CASRTGNTIYF